This TCR beta chain was observed in a study of PD-1 blockade in classical Hodgkin lymphoma. Overall study context: Nivolumab was given intravenously to patients at 3 mg/kg every 2 weeks.

Time point in this sample: cycle 4 day 1 (C4D1), after less than seven weeks of nivolumab. All patients relapsed after autologous stem cell transplantation, and brentuximab vedotin exposure varied. Relapsed/refractory classical Hodgkin lymphoma patients had complete, partial or progressive responses. With 5 bases clipped from V and 3 bases from J, the junction kept 2 bases outside the gene matches. The germline gives CDR1 SGHAT, CDR2 FQDESV (reference sequence). The CDR3 extends over 13 amino acids. This clone has just one count. The target antigen is unknown. This table comes from immunoSEQ multiplex PCR, and its TCRdb copy is limited to in-frame clones, with some not included. The sample lists 75,000 to 95,000 clones; 75% to 85% were seen once. General observations from the study: By C4D1, diversity of CD4+ TCRs had risen significantly, whereas that of CD8+ TCRs had not. Whoever responded completely had baseline diversity much like that seen in newly diagnosed patients.

Specimen: peripheral blood mononuclear cells (PBMCs), collected before the fourth cycle of nivolumab. The chain uses TRBV11-1 and TRBJ2-5; TRBD2 matches at 8 bases. The receptor's source is a human donor with classical Hodgkin lymphoma. CDR3 sequence (DNA): TGTGCCAGCAGCCTTAGCGGGGAAGAGACCCAGTACTTC. Translation: CASSLSGEETQYF.